This TCR beta chain was observed in a study of beta chain features in type 1 diabetes. Findings and caveats of the study: Among patients with Type 1 diabetes, TCRB CDR3s were moderately but significantly shorter in every one of the four CD4+ subsets. The study left unresolved whether HLA type influences TCRB rearrangement.

cDNA synthesis used the whole RNA isolate, giving expressed TCRB sequences. The repertoire was sequenced with immunoSEQ multiplex PCR; TCRdb's copy has only in-frame clones and lacks some. Among 150,000 to 200,000 clones listed, less than 10% were seen once. Trimming removed 0 bases at V and 2 bases at J, with 8 bases between. CDR3 length equals 15 residues. Germline lookup yields CDR1 SGHRS and CDR2 YFSETQ. Of note for this clone: Its antigen remains unknown. Other DNA variants within this sample encode the same CDR3.

Sequencing input: central memory CD4+ T cells from blood. The source of this sequence is a man between 18 and 29 years old with type 1 diabetes. The genes are TRBV5-1 and TRBJ2-2, with a possible D match to TRBD2 (6 bases). The CDR3 bases are TGCGCCAGCAGCTTGGACGCGGGAAACACCGGGGAGCTGTTTTTT. Translated, it gives CASSLDAGNTGELFF.